This T cell receptor (beta chain) was sequenced for a study of blood T cell repertoires in COVID-19 (dated by TCRdb to 2020 to 2022). Regarding the study in general: The collaborator samples originated in the United States, Italy and Spain and spanned the acute and convalescent phases of COVID-19. The samples were drawn from two sources: the first 160 participants of the ongoing ImmuneRACE study, and 1,000 to 1,500 subjects contributed by 6 global collaborators. Nearly every sample came with metadata listing a de-identified subject ID, COVID-19 status, age in years and sex. Where available, HLA class I and class II types were taken from metadata supplied by the sample provider and were not determined by assay-based typing. The prospective study material was composed of cDNA or gDNA derived from T cells, B-cell-depleted T cells, or PBMCs. A freely available public database, intended as a resource for researchers studying the immune response to SARS-CoV-2, is where the repertoires were released. The dataset comprised deeply sampled blood TCRbeta repertoires from subjects exposed to, actively infected with, or recovered from COVID-19. Summary of the overall study and its limitations: The amount of clinical and demographic metadata varied by source and participant and was provided uncurated.

In regard to this clone: The specificity of this receptor is unknown. Per-base quality was not reported, and no clone a single base away is much larger than it.

CDR1 and CDR2 are read off the germline V gene as SGHTA and FQGNSA. The junction shows trimming of 5 bases on V and 0 bases on J, plus 15 bases between the germline ends. The CDR3 holds 16 amino acids from the cysteine to the phenylalanine. Only the CDR3 DNA stays, 48 bases, in frame from base 1. Participants in the prospective study were enrolled through a virtual design, were aged 18 to 89 years, and lived in 20 to 30 United States geographic areas. To assign participants to cohorts, the prospective study relied on clinical history that participants themselves reported in a screening survey and a study questionnaire. ImmuneRACE Cohort 3 recovered participants were defined by two consecutive negative NP/OP PCR tests, healthcare professional clearance, or symptom resolution. In the prospective study, whole blood, serum and a nasopharyngeal or oropharyngeal swab were collected from each participant by mobile phlebotomists. Additional blood draws and questionnaires over an approximately 2-month period could optionally be provided by prospective study participants. Before DNA extraction, blood samples from the prospective study were shipped at room temperature or frozen.

TCRbeta CDR3 regions were amplified from genomic DNA using the immunoSEQ Assay, a bias-controlled multiplex PCR. Processing in the source paper ran as follows. The number of nucleated cells in each sample was estimated from the amplification of reference gene primers within the assay. To quantify the absolute abundance of each unique TCRbeta CDR3 rearrangement, sequence reads were collapsed and filtered. For each sample, productive Simpson clonality was calculated as the square root of Simpson's diversity index across productive rearrangements. TCRdb limited this immuneACCESS table to in-frame rearrangements with V and J called. A share of clones is missing; checked studies link under half to unresolved V genes, and the rest is unexplained. The D gene and trimming were derived from the DNA, and the V and J assignments and clone size from that table. In all, the sample holds approximately 220,000 clones, and about 87% of those were seen once. The ten largest account for 0.95% to 1.5% of the sample.

Recombination linked TRBV7-2 to TRBJ2-3; the D gene is perhaps TRBD1, on 5 matching bases. The specimen sequenced was PBMCs or T cells enriched from blood (not recorded which). The source is a young man who had recovered from COVID-19. The bases are TGTGCCAGCAGCCCTACCTCCAGGGCCAGCACAGATACGCAGTATTTT. It specifies CASSPTSRASTDTQYF. When the CDR3 is completed using the reference TRBV7-2 and TRBJ2-3 genes on either side, the full variable domain is GAGVSQSPSNKVTEKGKDVELRCDPISGHTALYWYRQSLGQGLEFLIYFQGNSAPDKSGLPSDRFSAERTGGSVSTLTIQRTQQEDSAVYLCASSPTSRASTDTQYFGPGTRLTVL.